The clone carrying this T cell receptor beta chain was counted a few times. Its target is unknown. The data belong to a study of cytomegalovirus exposure and HLA in healthy donors. Study observations and caveats: The study dropped some indistinguishable V segments, TRBV6-2 and TRBV6-3 among them.

In the PCR, 60 Vbeta and 13 Jbeta primers were used. Repertoires were generated with immunoSEQ multiplex PCR, while TCRdb's copy carries only in-frame clones and drops some. The data contain approximately 170,000 clones, around 86% of them singletons. CDR1 and CDR2 (germline): SGHKS, YYEKEE (reference sequence). The CDR3 sequence is 13 residues long. V was trimmed by 3 bases and J by 3 bases, leaving 10 bases between them. What was sequenced was PBMCs. The source of this sequence is a human donor in good health. The chain combines TRBV5-5 with TRBJ2-7; the D is unclear. CDR3 residues: CASSSPPVYEQYF. The CDR3 DNA is TGTGCCAGCAGCTCCCCCCCGGTCTACGAGCAGTACTTC.